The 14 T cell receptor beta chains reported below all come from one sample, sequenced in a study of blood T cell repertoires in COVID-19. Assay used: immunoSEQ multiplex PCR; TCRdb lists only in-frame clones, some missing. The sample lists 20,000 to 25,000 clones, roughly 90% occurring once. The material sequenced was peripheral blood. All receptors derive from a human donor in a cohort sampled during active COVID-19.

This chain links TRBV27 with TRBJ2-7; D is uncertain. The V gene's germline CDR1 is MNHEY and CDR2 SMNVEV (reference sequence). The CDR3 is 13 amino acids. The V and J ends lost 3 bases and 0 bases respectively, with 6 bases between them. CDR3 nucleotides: TGTGCCAGCAGTTTTTCGTTCTCCTACGAGCAGTACTTC. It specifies CASSFSFSYEQYF.

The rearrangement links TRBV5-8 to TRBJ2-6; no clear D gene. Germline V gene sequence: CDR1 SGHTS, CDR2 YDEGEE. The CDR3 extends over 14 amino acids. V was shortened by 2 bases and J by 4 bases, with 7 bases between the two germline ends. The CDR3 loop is CASSFGPGANVLTF. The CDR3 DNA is TGTGCCAGCAGCTTTGGGCCAGGGGCCAACGTCCTGACTTTC.

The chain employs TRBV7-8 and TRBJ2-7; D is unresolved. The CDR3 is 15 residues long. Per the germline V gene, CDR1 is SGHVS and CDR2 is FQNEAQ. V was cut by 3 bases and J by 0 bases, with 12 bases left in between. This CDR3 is CASSFETPSSYEQYF. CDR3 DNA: TGTGCCAGCAGCTTCGAGACACCGAGCTCCTACGAGCAGTACTTC.

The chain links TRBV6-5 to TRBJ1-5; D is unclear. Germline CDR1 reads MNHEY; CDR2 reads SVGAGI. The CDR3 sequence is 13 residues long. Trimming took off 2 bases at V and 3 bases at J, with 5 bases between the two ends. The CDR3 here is CASSYLINQPQHF. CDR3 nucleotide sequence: TGTGCCAGCAGTTACCTAATCAATCAGCCCCAGCATTTT.

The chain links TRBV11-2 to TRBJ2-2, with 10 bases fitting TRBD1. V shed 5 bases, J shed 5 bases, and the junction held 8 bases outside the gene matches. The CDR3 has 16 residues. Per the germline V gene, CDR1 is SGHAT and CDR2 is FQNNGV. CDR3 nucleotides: TGTGCCAGCAGCGCGCCGACAGGGGGCGGTACCGGGGAGCTGTTTTTT. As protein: CASSAPTGGGTGELFF.

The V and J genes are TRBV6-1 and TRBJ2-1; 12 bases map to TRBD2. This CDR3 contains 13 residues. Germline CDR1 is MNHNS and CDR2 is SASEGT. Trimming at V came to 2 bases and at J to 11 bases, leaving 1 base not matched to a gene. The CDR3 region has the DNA TGTGCCAGCAGTGAAACTAGCGGGGGGCAGCAGTTCTTC. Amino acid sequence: CASSETSGGQQFF.

The CDR3 DNA reads TGTGCCAGCAGTTACGGGACAGGAGTTCAGCCCCAGCATTTT. Its protein is CASSYGTGVQPQHF. The V gene is TRBV6-6, the J gene TRBJ1-5; 8 bases map to TRBD1. CDR1 MNHNY and CDR2 SVGAGI come from the germline V gene (reference sequence). The CDR3 sequence is 14 residues long. The V gene end was trimmed by 2 bases and the J gene end by 6 bases; junction bases not matched to a gene: 3.

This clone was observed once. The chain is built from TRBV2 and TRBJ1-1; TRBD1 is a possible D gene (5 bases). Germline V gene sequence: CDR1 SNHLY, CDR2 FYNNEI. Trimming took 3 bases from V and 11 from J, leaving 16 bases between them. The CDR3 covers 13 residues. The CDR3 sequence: CASSEGPGGVAFF. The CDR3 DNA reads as TGTGCCAGCAGTGAGGGACCGGGGGGGGTGGCTTTCTTT.

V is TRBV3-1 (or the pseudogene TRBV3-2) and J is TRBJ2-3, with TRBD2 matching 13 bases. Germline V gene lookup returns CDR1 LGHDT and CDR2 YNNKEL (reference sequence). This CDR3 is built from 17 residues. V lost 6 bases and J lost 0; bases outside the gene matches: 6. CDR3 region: CASRRLAGGYSTDTQYF. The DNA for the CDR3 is TGTGCCAGCAGGCGACTAGCGGGGGGCTACAGCACAGATACGCAGTATTTT.

CDR3 region: CASSYFRDRQNTEAFF. CDR3 nucleotides: TGTGCCAGCAGTTACTTTCGGGACAGGCAAAACACTGAAGCTTTCTTT. The chain employs TRBV6-2 or TRBV6-3 and TRBJ1-1, with 8 bases aligning to TRBD1. The CDR3 length is 16 residues. CDR1 MNHEY and CDR2 SVGEGT come from the germline V gene. After removal of 1 base from V and 2 bases from J, the junction contained 6 bases not matched to a gene.

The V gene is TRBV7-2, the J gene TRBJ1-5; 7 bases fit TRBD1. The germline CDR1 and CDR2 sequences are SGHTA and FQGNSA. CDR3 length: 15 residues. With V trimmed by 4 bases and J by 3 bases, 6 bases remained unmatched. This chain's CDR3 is CASSWDSEDNQPQHF. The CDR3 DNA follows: TGTGCCAGCAGCTGGGACAGCGAGGACAATCAGCCCCAGCATTTT.

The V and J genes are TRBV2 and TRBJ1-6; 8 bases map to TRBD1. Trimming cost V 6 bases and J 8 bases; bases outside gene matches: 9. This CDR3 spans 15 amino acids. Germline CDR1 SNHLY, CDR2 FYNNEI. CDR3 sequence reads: CASRVGQGLYSPLHF. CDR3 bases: TGTGCCAGCAGGGTCGGACAGGGACTTTATTCACCCCTCCACTTT.

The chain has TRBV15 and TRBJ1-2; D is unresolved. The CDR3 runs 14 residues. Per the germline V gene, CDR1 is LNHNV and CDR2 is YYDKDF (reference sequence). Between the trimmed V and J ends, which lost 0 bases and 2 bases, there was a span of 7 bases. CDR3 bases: TGTGCCACCAGCAGAGATACGGGAAACTATGGCTACACCTTC. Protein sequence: CATSRDTGNYGYTF.

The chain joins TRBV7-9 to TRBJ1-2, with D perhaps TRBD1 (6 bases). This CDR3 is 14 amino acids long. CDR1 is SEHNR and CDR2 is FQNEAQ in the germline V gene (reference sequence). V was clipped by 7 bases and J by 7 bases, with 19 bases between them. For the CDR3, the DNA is TGTGCCAGCACCTCCCCCCAGGGGCTTTTTGGCTACACCTTC. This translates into CASTSPQGLFGYTF.